The entry that follows covers one T cell receptor (beta chain) sequence. The antigen is unknown. Germline V gene sequence: CDR1 SGHNT, CDR2 YYREEE (reference sequence). The CDR3 is 13 residues long. The V end was cut by 2 bases, the J end by 8 bases, with 11 bases between. The data originate from a study of cytomegalovirus exposure and HLA in healthy donors. Primers included in the PCR were 60 Vbeta and 13 Jbeta primers. Per the study methods: Roughly 80 million unique TCR beta chains, about 12 million shared, were counted in a later analysis. Repertoires were generated with immunoSEQ multiplex PCR, while TCRdb's copy carries only in-frame clones and drops some. V, J and clone size are taken as reported in that table, and D and trimming were inferred from the DNA itself. Among 100,000 to 150,000 clones listed, 70% to 85% were seen once. Findings and limits, study-wide: It was only CMV serostatus that was available as immune exposure information. The listing of roughly 160 TCR beta chains classed them as cytomegalovirus-associated.

Sequenced: PBMCs. This chain joins TRBV5-4 and TRBJ2-1, with D perhaps TRBD2 (6 bases). The TCR originated in a man aged 35-49 years in good health and CMV-seropositive. The CDR3 sequence is CASSFVSGDEQFF. The CDR3, as DNA: TGTGCCAGCAGCTTCGTATCGGGGGATGAGCAGTTCTTC.